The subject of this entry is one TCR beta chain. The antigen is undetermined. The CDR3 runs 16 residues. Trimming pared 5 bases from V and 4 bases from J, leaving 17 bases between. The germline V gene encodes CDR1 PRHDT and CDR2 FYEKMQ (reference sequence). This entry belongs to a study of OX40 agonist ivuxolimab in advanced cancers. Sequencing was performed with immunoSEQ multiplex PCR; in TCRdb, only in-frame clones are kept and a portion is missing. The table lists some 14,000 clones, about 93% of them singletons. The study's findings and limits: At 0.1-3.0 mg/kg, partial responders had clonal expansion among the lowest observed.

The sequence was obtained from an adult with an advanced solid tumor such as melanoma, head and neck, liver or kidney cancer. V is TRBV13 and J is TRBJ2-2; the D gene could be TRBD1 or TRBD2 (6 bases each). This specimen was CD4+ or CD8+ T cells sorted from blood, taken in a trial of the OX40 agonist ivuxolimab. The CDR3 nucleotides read TGTGCCAGCAGCACTTCGGAGGGGGATTCCACCGGGGAGCTGTTTTTT. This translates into CASSTSEGDSTGELFF.